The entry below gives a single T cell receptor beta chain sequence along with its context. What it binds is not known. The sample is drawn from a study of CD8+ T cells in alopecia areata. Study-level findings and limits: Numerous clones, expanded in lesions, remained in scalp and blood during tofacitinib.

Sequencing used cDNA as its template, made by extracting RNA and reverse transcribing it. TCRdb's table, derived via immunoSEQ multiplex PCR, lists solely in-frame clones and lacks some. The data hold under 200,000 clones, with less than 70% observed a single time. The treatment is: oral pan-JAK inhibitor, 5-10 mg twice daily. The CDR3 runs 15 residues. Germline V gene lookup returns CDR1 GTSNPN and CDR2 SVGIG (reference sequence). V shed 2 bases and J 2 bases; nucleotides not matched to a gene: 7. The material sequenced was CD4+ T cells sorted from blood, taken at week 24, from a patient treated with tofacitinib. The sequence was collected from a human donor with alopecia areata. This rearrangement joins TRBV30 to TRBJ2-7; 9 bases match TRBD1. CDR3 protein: CAWSSRQGGTYEQYF. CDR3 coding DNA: TGTGCCTGGAGTTCCAGACAGGGGGGAACCTACGAGCAGTACTTC.